The 22 T cell receptor beta chains presented below share a single source sample, sequenced in a study of monozygotic twins with cystic fibrosis. Clones were read by immunoSEQ multiplex PCR, and TCRdb kept only the in-frame ones, dropping some. The table shows roughly 25,000 clones, with roughly 97% occurring only once. Source material: blood. The receptors come from a girl aged 2 to 9 with cystic fibrosis.

The genes are TRBV5-1 and TRBJ1-1, with D perhaps TRBD1 (6 bases). Germline CDR1 SGHRS, CDR2 YFSETQ. There are 15 residues in the CDR3. Trimming removed 4 bases from V and 0 bases from J, with 13 bases in between. CDR3 region: CASSQGHSLNTEAFF. CDR3 bases: TGCGCCAGCAGCCAGGGACACTCCTTGAACACTGAAGCTTTCTTT.

This clone was seen a single time. The chain links TRBV5-1 to TRBJ2-7, with a possible D match to TRBD1 (5 bases). Trimming took 9 bases from V and 3 from J, leaving 13 bases between them. Germline CDR1 is SGHRS and CDR2 is YFSETQ. The CDR3 length is 12 residues. CDR3 sequence (DNA): TGCGCCAACCGCCAAGACAGCTACGAGCAGTACTTC. This encodes CANRQDSYEQYF.

This chain links TRBV28 with TRBJ2-1; unclear D gene. This CDR3 has 15 residues. CDR1 is MDHEN, CDR2 SYDVKM, per germline. V lost 3 bases, J lost 1 base, and 10 bases lay in between. CDR3 in amino acids: CASSFLSDSYNEQFF. In nucleotides, the CDR3 is TGTGCCAGCAGTTTTCTCAGCGATTCCTACAATGAGCAGTTCTTC.

J is TRBJ1-2 and V is TRBV27; D might be TRBD1 (5 bases). The CDR3 length is 13 residues. V was pared by 8 bases and J by 4 bases, with 14 bases between. The V gene's germline CDR1 is MNHEY and CDR2 SMNVEV (reference sequence). The CDR3 sequence: CASAEGPIYGYTF. Here the CDR3 DNA reads TGTGCCAGCGCGGAGGGGCCCATCTATGGCTACACCTTC.

The chain links TRBV2 to TRBJ2-1; 16 nucleotides match TRBD2. Germline V gene lookup returns CDR1 SNHLY and CDR2 FYNNEI. The CDR3 is 19 amino acids. J gave up 2 bases and V 6 bases, and 10 bases lay outside the gene matches. CDR3 nucleotides: TGTGCCAGCAGCCCCCGGCCGGGACTAGCGGGAGGGGCCTACAATGAGCAGTTCTTC. Its protein is CASSPRPGLAGGAYNEQFF.

This chain connects TRBV27 to TRBJ2-7, with 10 positions matching TRBD1. The CDR3 covers 15 residues. The trim removed 6 bases at V and 4 bases at J, leaving 9 bases unmatched. The germline gives CDR1 MNHEY, CDR2 SMNVEV (reference sequence). CDR3 residues: CASSHLGTGDYEQYF. DNA for the CDR3: TGTGCCAGCAGCCATCTAGGGACAGGGGATTACGAGCAGTACTTC.

The rearrangement joins TRBV7-2 to TRBJ2-7, with D possibly TRBD2 on 5 matching bases. CDR1 is SGHTA and CDR2 is FQGNSA in the germline V gene. The CDR3 sequence is 13 residues long. V lost 2 bases, J lost 3 bases, and 8 bases lay in between. CDR3 amino acids: CASSLIRGYEQYF. Here the CDR3 DNA reads TGTGCCAGCAGCTTAATTCGGGGCTACGAGCAGTACTTC.

The chain links TRBV2 to TRBJ1-1; D gene ambiguous. Between the trimmed V and J ends, which lost 4 bases and 2 bases, there was a span of 5 bases. Germline V CDR1 and CDR2: SNHLY, FYNNEI. This CDR3 has 12 amino acids. CDR3 bases: TGTGCCAGCAGTGTAGGAAACACTGAAGCTTTCTTT. Its protein product is CASSVGNTEAFF.

The gene calls are TRBV11-3 and TRBJ1-2, with 7 bases aligning to TRBD1. Trimming took 5 bases from V and 5 from J; bases not matched to a gene: 5. This CDR3 spans 13 amino acids. CDR1 is SGHNT, CDR2 YENEEA, per germline. CDR3 sequence reads: CASSVGTEYGYTF. The CDR3 DNA follows: TGTGCCAGCAGCGTCGGGACAGAATATGGCTACACCTTC.

J is TRBJ2-2 and V is TRBV7-3; the D is unclear. The germline V gene encodes CDR1 SGHTA and CDR2 FQGTGA. Trimming left V 5 bases short and J 6 bases short, with 10 bases between. This CDR3 is built from 13 residues. CDR3 in DNA: TGTGCCAGCAGCCCCGTTGGACCCGGGGAGCTGTTTTTT. It yields the protein CASSPVGPGELFF.

The V gene is TRBV9, the J gene TRBJ2-3, with 9 nucleotides matching TRBD2. Germline V gives CDR1 SGDLS, CDR2 YYNGEE. Trimming removed 3 bases from V and 2 bases from J; junction bases left unmatched: 4. The CDR3 has 15 residues. The CDR3 reads CASSAAGLATDTQYF. The CDR3 region has the DNA TGTGCCAGCAGCGCCGCGGGACTAGCCACAGATACGCAGTATTTT.

The rearrangement joins TRBV5-1 to TRBJ2-1, with 11 bases aligning to TRBD2. The junction had 7 bases not matched to a gene; V was cut back by 0 bases and J by 5 bases. Germline V gene lookup returns CDR1 SGHRS and CDR2 YFSETQ. The CDR3 contains 17 residues. The chain's CDR3 is CASSLGLAGPSNNEQFF. CDR3 sequence (DNA): TGCGCCAGCAGCTTGGGACTAGCGGGACCCTCGAACAATGAGCAGTTCTTC.

The chain links TRBV6-1 to TRBJ1-4, with D unresolved. Germline values: CDR1 MNHNS, CDR2 SASEGT. This CDR3 contains 15 residues. Trimming stripped 0 bases from V and 3 bases from J, with 8 bases between. The CDR3 spells CASSEAERANEKLFF. The CDR3 nucleotides read TGTGCCAGCAGTGAAGCGGAGAGGGCTAATGAAAAACTGTTTTTT.

V and J are TRBV5-1 and TRBJ2-1; 11 bases are a match to TRBD2. Germline V lookup: CDR1 SGHRS, CDR2 YFSETQ. V lost 1 base to trimming and J lost 6 bases; unmatched junction nucleotides: 12. CDR3 length: 18 residues. As DNA, the CDR3 is TGCGCCAGCAGCTTGTGGGGACTAGCGGCTACATCTGGCAATGAGCAGTTCTTC. Translating it yields CASSLWGLAATSGNEQFF.

V is TRBV7-9 and J is TRBJ2-1, with D possibly matching TRBD2 (5 bases). CDR1 SEHNR and CDR2 FQNEAQ come from the germline V gene (reference sequence). This CDR3 is 16 amino acids long. The V end lost 6 bases, the J end lost 2 bases, and 17 bases lay between the germline ends. CDR3 loop: CASSRRTGYTYNEQFF. Written as DNA, the CDR3 is TGTGCCAGCAGTCGAAGGACTGGATACACCTACAATGAGCAGTTCTTC.

The CDR3 is CSVEGPHGDIQYF. Written as DNA, the CDR3 is TGCAGCGTTGAGGGCCCCCATGGGGACATTCAGTACTTC. J is TRBJ2-4 and V is TRBV29-1; no reliable D call. The germline V gene encodes CDR1 SQVTM and CDR2 ANQGSEA. With 3 bases removed from V and 8 bases from J, the gap between germline ends came to 14 bases. The CDR3 is 13 residues long.

The chain uses TRBV9 and TRBJ2-5, with a possible D match to TRBD2 (6 bases). V gave up 7 bases and J gave up 4 bases, with 11 bases separating them. This CDR3 is built from 12 residues. The germline V gene encodes CDR1 SGDLS and CDR2 YYNGEE. The DNA for the CDR3 is TGTGCCAGCGGAGGGCCGGGAGAGACCCAGTACTTC. Translation: CASGGPGETQYF.

The CDR3 is CASSYFTSGPPEDEQFF. The DNA for the CDR3 is TGCGCCAGCAGCTATTTCACTAGCGGGCCCCCTGAGGATGAGCAGTTCTTC. The chain combines TRBV5-1 with TRBJ2-1; the match to TRBD2 covers 9 bases. V shed 3 bases, J shed 8 bases, and the junction held 15 bases outside the gene matches. Germline values: CDR1 SGHRS, CDR2 YFSETQ. This CDR3 is built from 17 residues.

V usage is TRBV28 and J usage is TRBJ1-5, with no clear D. Per germline, CDR1 MDHEN and CDR2 SYDVKM. The V and J ends lost 8 bases and 6 bases respectively, with 14 bases between them. There are 13 residues in the CDR3. The CDR3 sequence: CASALPGGQPQHF. CDR3 DNA sequence: TGTGCCAGCGCTCTCCCCGGCGGTCAGCCCCAGCATTTT.

The rearrangement links TRBV10-3 to TRBJ1-5; D uncertain. CDR1 ENHRY and CDR2 SYGVKD come from the germline V gene. The CDR3 has 14 amino acids. V lost 0 bases and J 3 bases, leaving 6 bases between the germline ends. CDR3 region: CAISESLNNQPQHF. CDR3 DNA: TGTGCCATCAGTGAGTCCTTAAACAATCAGCCCCAGCATTTT.

This clone appeared a single time. The genes are TRBV5-6 and TRBJ2-7; tentatively, D is TRBD2 (5 bases). This CDR3 comprises 15 residues. V was cut by 5 bases and J by 0 bases, with 15 bases left in between. The V gene's germline CDR1 is SGHDT and CDR2 YYEEEE. The CDR3 spells CASRVRSGISYEQYF. In DNA form, the CDR3 reads TGTGCCAGCAGGGTTAGGTCCGGGATCTCCTACGAGCAGTACTTC. The variable domain in full, completed from reference TRBV5-6 and TRBJ2-7, reads DAGVTQSPTHLIKTRGQQVTLRCSPKSGHDTVSWYQQALGQGPQFIFQYYEEEERQRGNFPDRFSGHQFPNYSSELNVNALLLGDSALYLCASRVRSGISYEQYFGPGTRLTVT.

This chain joins TRBV30 and TRBJ2-6; TRBD2 matches 9 bases. The CDR3 contains 16 residues. V gave up 5 bases and J gave up 2 bases; unmatched junction bases: 7. CDR1 is GTSNPN, CDR2 SVGIG, per germline (reference sequence). CDR3 residues: CAWCKRGVTGANVLTF. CDR3 sequence (DNA): TGTGCCTGGTGCAAGCGGGGGGTGACTGGGGCCAACGTCCTGACTTTC.